This is a list of T cell receptor beta chains from one sample in a study of cytomegalovirus exposure and HLA in healthy donors. The method was immunoSEQ multiplex PCR; TCRdb's version includes in-frame clones alone and lacks a portion of them. The data contain fewer than 85,000 clones, about 70% of them singletons. Material for sequencing was PBMCs. The receptor source for this set is a male donor in good health and CMV-seropositive. The CDR3 runs from the conserved cysteine through the conserved F or W. The order of the fields is V gene, D gene, clone size, J gene, CDR3 DNA, CDR3 protein. A D gene is named only where the DNA matches it firmly. Expanded clones are given a class, and other clones once, few, many or no size at all.

TRBV5-4	TRBD2	once	TRBJ2-1	TGTGCCAGCAGCTTGGTACCTAGCGGGGCCAATGAGCAGTTCTTC	CASSLVPSGANEQFF
TRBV10-2	NA	NA	TRBJ1-1	TGCGCCAGCAGTGACCGGGGGGGACGTATGAACACTGAAGCTTTCTTT	CASSDRGGRMNTEAFF
TRBV7-9	TRBD2	NA	TRBJ2-3	TGTGCCAGCAGCTTAGGGGCGGGGGGCACAGATACGCAGTATTTT	CASSLGAGGTDTQYF
TRBV2	NA	few	TRBJ2-7	TGTGCCAGCAGTGAAGATCTGGGTAGCCACGAGCAGTACTTC	CASSEDLGSHEQYF
TRBV2	NA	NA	TRBJ1-2	TGTGCCAGCAGTGAGTTCGAGACAGTCTATGGCTACACCTTC	CASSEFETVYGYTF
TRBV4-1	NA	NA	TRBJ2-3	TGCGCCAGCAGCCAGACACGCCCCACAGATACGCAGTATTTT	CASSQTRPTDTQYF
TRBV27	NA	NA	TRBJ2-5	TGTGCCAGCAGTGAAACTTTACAAGAGACCCAGTACTTC	CASSETLQETQYF
TRBV6-1	TRBD2	NA	TRBJ2-7	TGTGCCAGCTCGGCCCGACTAGCGGGATCCTACGAGCAGTACTTC	CASSARLAGSYEQYF
TRBV5-1	NA	NA	TRBJ2-3	TGCGCCAGCAAGACTAGTGGGGCAGATACGCAGTATTTT	CASKTSGADTQYF
TRBV9	TRBD1	NA	TRBJ2-1	TGTGCCAGCAGCCAAACGGACAGGGGTGGTGAGCAGTTCTTC	CASSQTDRGGEQFF
TRBV11-2	TRBD1	NA	TRBJ2-4	TGTGCCAGCGGGAAAGACAGGGGATACGGGGACATTCAGTACTTC	CASGKDRGYGDIQYF
TRBV9	NA	NA	TRBJ1-4	TGTGCCAGCAGCACCAGGGTAGGGGAAAAACTGTTTTTT	CASSTRVGEKLFF
TRBV27	NA	NA	TRBJ2-3	TGTGCCAGCAGTTTAGCGGGGAGTAGCACAGATACGCAGTATTTT	CASSLAGSSTDTQYF
TRBV30	NA	few	TRBJ1-6	TGTGCCTGGAGTACGGGGGGTGGGAATTCACCCCTCCACTTT	CAWSTGGGNSPLHF
TRBV6-4	NA	once	TRBJ2-2	TGTGCCAGCAGTGACTCGAAGCGGCCGACCGGGGAGCTGTTTTTT	CASSDSKRPTGELFF
TRBV5-1	NA	NA	TRBJ2-4	TGCGCCAGCAGTCGGACAGATATAGCCAAAAACATTCAGTACTTC	CASSRTDIAKNIQYF
TRBV9	NA	NA	TRBJ2-2	TGTGCCAGCAGCCCAACCCAGGCGGGGGCCACCGGGGAGCTGTTTTTT	CASSPTQAGATGELFF
TRBV27	NA	once	TRBJ2-3	TGTGCCAGCAGTACCCGTTTTGGGAAAACGTGGGGAGACACAGATACGCAGTATTTT	CASSTRFGKTWGDTDTQYF
TRBV4-1	NA	NA	TRBJ1-1	TGCGCCAGCAGCCAAGATGGCGGCAGGGTCCCCACTGAAGCTTTCTTT	CASSQDGGRVPTEAFF
TRBV30	TRBD1	NA	TRBJ1-1	TGTGCCTGGAGCGAATACAGGGGCATGAACACTGAAGCTTTCTTT	CAWSEYRGMNTEAFF
TRBV7-9	NA	NA	TRBJ1-5	TGTGCCAGCAGCTTAATTTCAGGGGCGGTTAGCAATCAGCCCCAGCATTTT	CASSLISGAVSNQPQHF
TRBV7-2	TRBD2	few	TRBJ2-1	TGTGCCAGCAGCTTCGGGACTAGCGGGAGTTACAGTGAGCAGTTCTTC	CASSFGTSGSYSEQFF
TRBV4-1	TRBD2	NA	TRBJ2-1	TGCGCCAGCAGCCAAGCCACCCAGCTAGCGGGGGGGTTGGGCGAGCAGTTCTTC	CASSQATQLAGGLGEQFF
TRBV19	TRBD1	few	TRBJ2-7	TGTGCCAGTAGTATTGACAGGGGGTACGAGCAGTACTTC	CASSIDRGYEQYF
TRBV10-1	NA	NA	TRBJ1-5	TGCGCCAGCAGGGGGGTCAGGGGCTACCGCAATCAGCCCCAGCATTTT	CASRGVRGYRNQPQHF
TRBV6-1	NA	NA	TRBJ1-2	TGTGCCAGCAGTGAAGTGGAGGCGCTTCACTATGGCTACACCTTC	CASSEVEALHYGYTF
TRBV1	NA	NA	TRBJ2-7	TGCACCAGCAGCCAAGATCTGGGTAGCGGGAGGGATCCTAGTGCCTACGAGCAGTACTTC	CTSSQDLGSGRDPSAYEQYF
TRBV29-1	TRBD2	NA	TRBJ2-7	TGCAGCGTTGACCCTAGCGGGGTAGGCTACGAGCAGTACTTC	CSVDPSGVGYEQYF
TRBV5-1	NA	NA	TRBJ1-3	TGCGCCAGCAGCTTGGACAGGGCTGGAAACACCATATATTTT	CASSLDRAGNTIYF
TRBV19	NA	NA	TRBJ1-5	TGTGCCAGTAGTATCGTCTACGGAGTCAATCAGCCCCAGCATTTT	CASSIVYGVNQPQHF
TRBV23-1	TRBD1	NA	TRBJ2-7	TGCGCCAGCAGTCAAACACAGGGGACGTCCTACGAGCAGTACTTC	CASSQTQGTSYEQYF
TRBV6-5	TRBD1	NA	TRBJ2-7	TGTGCCAGCAGCTACAGGGGAAGAGGATACGAGCAGTACTTC	CASSYRGRGYEQYF
TRBV6-5	TRBD1	NA	TRBJ1-3	TGTGCCAGCAGGGGGACAGGGGCTGGAAACACCATATATTTT	CASRGTGAGNTIYF
TRBV5-1	NA	NA	TRBJ2-3	TGCGCCAGCAGACCTGAACTAGGAGGCACGCAGTATTTT	CASRPELGGTQYF
TRBV10-2	TRBD1	NA	TRBJ1-5	TGCGCCAGCAGTGAGGGACAGGGAGTTCAGCCCCAGCATTTT	CASSEGQGVQPQHF
TRBV9	NA	NA	TRBJ2-3	TGTGCCAGCAGCGTAAGACAGGCCGTGACAGATACGCAGTATTTT	CASSVRQAVTDTQYF
TRBV28	NA	NA	TRBJ1-5	TGTGCCAGCAGTCGGACAGCCTCCAATCAGCCCCAGCATTTT	CASSRTASNQPQHF
TRBV5-5	NA	NA	TRBJ1-5	TGTGCCAGCAGCTTGAGGCGAGGAGGGGTAAAGCCCCAGCATTTT	CASSLRRGGVKPQHF
TRBV9	TRBD2	NA	TRBJ2-7	TGTGCCAGCAGCGTAGGGACTAGCGCTACCTACGAGCAGTACTTC	CASSVGTSATYEQYF
TRBV7-9	TRBD1	NA	TRBJ2-2	TGTTCCAGCAGCCACAGGGGATTAGGGGAGCTGTTTTTT	CSSSHRGLGELFF